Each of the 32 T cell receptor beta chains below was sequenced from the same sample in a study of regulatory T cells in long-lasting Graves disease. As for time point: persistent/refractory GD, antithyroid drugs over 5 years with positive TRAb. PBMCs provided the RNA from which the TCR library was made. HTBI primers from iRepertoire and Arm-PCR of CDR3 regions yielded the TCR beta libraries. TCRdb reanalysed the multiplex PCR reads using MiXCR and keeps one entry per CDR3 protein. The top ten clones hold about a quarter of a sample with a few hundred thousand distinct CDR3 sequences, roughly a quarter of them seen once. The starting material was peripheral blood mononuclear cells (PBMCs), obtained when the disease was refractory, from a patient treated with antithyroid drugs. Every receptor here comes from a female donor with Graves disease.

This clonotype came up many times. The chain's CDR3 is CAWSRLTQYF. CDR3 DNA: TGTGCCTGGAGTCGTCTGACCCAGTACTTC. The chain joins TRBV30 to TRBJ2-5; D is ambiguous. V was cut by 2 bases and J by 7 bases, with 5 bases left in between. This CDR3 is built from 10 residues. Germline V gene lookup returns CDR1 GTSNPN and CDR2 SVGIG (reference sequence).

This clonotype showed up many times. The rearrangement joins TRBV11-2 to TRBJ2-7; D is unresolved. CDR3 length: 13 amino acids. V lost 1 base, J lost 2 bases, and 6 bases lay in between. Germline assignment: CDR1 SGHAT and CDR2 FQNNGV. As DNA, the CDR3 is TGTGCCAGCAGCTTAGGGCCAACCTACGAGCAGTACTTC. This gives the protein CASSLGPTYEQYF.

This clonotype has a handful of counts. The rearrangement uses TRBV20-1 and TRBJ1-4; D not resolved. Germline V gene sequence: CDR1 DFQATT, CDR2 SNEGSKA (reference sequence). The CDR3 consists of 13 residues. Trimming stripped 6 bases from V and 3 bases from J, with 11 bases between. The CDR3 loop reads CSAVFQSNEKLFF. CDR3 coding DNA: TGCAGTGCAGTGTTTCAGTCTAATGAAAAACTGTTTTTT.

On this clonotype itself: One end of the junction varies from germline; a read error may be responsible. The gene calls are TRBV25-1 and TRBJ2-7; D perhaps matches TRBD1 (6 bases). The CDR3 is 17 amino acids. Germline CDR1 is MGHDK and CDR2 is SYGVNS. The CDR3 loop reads CASLGFIAGALTYEQCF. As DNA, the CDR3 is TGTGCCAGCCTCGGATTTATAGCAGGGGCGCTTACCTACGAGCAGTGCTTC.

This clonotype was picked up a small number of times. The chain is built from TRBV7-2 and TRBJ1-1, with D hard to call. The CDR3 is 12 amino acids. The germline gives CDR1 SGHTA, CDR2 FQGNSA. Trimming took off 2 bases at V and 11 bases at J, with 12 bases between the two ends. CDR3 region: CASSLSRSRAFF. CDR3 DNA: TGTGCCAGCAGCTTATCTCGATCGAGGGCTTTCTTT.

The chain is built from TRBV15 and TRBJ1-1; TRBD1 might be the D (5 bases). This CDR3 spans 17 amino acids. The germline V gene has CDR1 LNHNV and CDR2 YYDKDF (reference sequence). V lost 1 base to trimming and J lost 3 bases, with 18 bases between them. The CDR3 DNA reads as TGTGCCACCAGCAGAGGAAGAAACAGGCGGATGGACACTGAAGCTTTCTTT. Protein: CATSRGRNRRMDTEAFF.

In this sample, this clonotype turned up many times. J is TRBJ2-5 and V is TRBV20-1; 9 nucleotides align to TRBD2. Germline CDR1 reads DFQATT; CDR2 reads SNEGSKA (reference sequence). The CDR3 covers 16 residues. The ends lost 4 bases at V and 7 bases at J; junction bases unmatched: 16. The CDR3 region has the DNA TGCAGTGCTACTGGACTAGCGAGCGGGGAGTTTGGGACCCAGTACTTC. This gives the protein CSATGLASGEFGTQYF.

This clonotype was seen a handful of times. CDR3: CASAGVDYEQYF. CDR3 nucleotides: TGTGCCAGCGCAGGAGTGGACTACGAGCAGTACTTC. J is TRBJ2-7 and V is TRBV28, with D unresolved. Between the trimmed V and J ends, which lost 8 bases and 3 bases, there was a span of 11 bases. The germline gives CDR1 MDHEN, CDR2 SYDVKM. This CDR3 spans 12 amino acids.

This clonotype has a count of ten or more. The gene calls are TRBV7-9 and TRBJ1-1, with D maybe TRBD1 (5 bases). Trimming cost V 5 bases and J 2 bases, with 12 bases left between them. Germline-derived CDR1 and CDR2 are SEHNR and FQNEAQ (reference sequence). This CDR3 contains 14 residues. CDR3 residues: CASSTLGVNTEAFF. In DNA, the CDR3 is TGTGCCAGCAGCACCCTAGGGGTCAACACTGAAGCTTTCTTT. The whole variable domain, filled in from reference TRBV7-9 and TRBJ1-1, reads DTGVSQNPRHKITKRGQNVTFRCDPISEHNRLYWYRQTLGQGPEFLTYFQNEAQLEKSRLLSDRFSAERPKGSFSTLEIQRTEQGDSAMYLCASSTLGVNTEAFFGQGTRLTVV.

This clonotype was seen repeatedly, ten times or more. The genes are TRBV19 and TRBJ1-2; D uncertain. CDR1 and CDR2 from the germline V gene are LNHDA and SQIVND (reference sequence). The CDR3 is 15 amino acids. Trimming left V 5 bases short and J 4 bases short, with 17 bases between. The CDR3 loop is CASSQDSDATYGYTF. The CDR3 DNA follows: TGTGCCAGTAGTCAAGATTCGGACGCGACCTATGGCTACACCTTC.

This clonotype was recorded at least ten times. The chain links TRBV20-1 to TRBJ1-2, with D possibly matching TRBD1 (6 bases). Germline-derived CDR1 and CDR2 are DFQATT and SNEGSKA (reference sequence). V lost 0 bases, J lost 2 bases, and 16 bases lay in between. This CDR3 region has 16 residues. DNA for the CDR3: TGCAGTGCTAGAGATCCGAGGGGGGCGCCGAACTATGGCTACACCTTC. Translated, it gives CSARDPRGAPNYGYTF.

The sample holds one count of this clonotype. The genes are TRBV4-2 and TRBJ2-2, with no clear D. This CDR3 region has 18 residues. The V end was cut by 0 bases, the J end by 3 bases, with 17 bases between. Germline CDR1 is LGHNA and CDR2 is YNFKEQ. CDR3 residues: CASSQDSSQGQYTGELFF. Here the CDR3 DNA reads TGTGCCAGCAGCCAAGACTCCAGTCAAGGGCAATACACCGGGGAGCTGTTTTTT.

CDR3 sequence reads: CSAYPGGAYNEQFF. The CDR3 DNA follows: TGCAGTGCGTACCCGGGGGGCGCTTACAATGAGCAGTTCTTC. The chain couples TRBV20-1 to TRBJ2-1, with TRBD2 as a possible D gene (7 bases). Germline CDR1 and CDR2: DFQATT and SNEGSKA (reference sequence). V was shortened by 6 bases and J by 4 bases, with 16 bases between the two germline ends. The CDR3 is 14 amino acids.

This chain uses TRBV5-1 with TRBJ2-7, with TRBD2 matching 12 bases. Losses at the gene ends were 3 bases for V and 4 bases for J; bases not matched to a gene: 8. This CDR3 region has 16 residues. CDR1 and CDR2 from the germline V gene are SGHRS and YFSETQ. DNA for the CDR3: TGCGCCAGCAGCTCCCGACTAGCGGGAGTAGGTTACGAGCAGTACTTC. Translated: CASSSRLAGVGYEQYF.

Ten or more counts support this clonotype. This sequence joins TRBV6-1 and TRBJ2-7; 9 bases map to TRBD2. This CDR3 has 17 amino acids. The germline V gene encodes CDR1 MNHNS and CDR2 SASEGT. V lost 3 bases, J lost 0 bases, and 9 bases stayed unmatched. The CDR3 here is CASSDPRLAASSYEQYF. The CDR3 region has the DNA TGTGCCAGCAGTGACCCTAGACTAGCGGCAAGCTCCTACGAGCAGTACTTC.

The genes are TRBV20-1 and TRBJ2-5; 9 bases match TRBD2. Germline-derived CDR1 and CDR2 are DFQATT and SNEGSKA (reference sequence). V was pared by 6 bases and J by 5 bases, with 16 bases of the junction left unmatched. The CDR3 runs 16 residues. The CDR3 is CSAIPTFSGSRETQYF. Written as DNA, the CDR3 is TGCAGTGCCATACCTACATTTAGCGGGAGTCGTGAGACCCAGTACTTC.

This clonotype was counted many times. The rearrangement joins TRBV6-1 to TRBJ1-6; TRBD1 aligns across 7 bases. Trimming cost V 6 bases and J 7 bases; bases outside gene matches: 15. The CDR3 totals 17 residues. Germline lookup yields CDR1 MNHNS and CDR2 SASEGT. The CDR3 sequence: CASRKPTGEIENSPLHF. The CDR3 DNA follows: TGTGCCAGCAGAAAGCCTACAGGGGAAATTGAGAATTCACCCCTCCACTTT.

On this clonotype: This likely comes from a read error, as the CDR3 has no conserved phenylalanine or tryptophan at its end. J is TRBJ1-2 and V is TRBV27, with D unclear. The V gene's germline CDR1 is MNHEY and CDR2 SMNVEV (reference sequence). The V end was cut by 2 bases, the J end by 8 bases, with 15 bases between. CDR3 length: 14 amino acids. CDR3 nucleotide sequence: TGTGCCAGCAGTTTAGCGGCCTCCGCGATGGGCTACACCTCC. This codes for CASSLAASAMGYTS.

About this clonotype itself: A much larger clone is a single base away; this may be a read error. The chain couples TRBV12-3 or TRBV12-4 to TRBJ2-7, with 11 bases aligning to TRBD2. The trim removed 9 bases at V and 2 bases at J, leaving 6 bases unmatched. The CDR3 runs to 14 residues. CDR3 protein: CASGLAGTPYEQYF. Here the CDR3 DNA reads TGTGCCAGTGGACTAGCGGGTACCCCCTACGAGCAGTACTTC.

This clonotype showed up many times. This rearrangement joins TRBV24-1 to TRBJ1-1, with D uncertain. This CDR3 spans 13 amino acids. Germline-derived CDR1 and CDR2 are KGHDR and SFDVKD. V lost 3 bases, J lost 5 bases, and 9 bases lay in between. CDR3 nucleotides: TGTGCCACCAGTGATATCCGTGGGACTGAAGCTTTCTTT. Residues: CATSDIRGTEAFF.

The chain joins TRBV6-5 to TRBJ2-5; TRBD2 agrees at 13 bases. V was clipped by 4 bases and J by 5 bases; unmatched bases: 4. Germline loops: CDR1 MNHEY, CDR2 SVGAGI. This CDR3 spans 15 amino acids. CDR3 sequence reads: CASSLTSGRLETQYF. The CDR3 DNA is TGTGCCAGCAGTTTGACTAGCGGGAGGTTGGAGACCCAGTACTTC.

CDR3 DNA sequence: TGCGCCAGCAGCTACGGGACCCAGGGGGTGCAGTATTTT. Amino acid sequence: CASSYGTQGVQYF. The chain combines TRBV5-1 with TRBJ2-3; TRBD1 agrees at 7 bases. Germline assignment: CDR1 SGHRS and CDR2 YFSETQ. Trimming cost V 3 bases and J 11 bases; bases outside gene matches: 9. This CDR3 is built from 13 residues.

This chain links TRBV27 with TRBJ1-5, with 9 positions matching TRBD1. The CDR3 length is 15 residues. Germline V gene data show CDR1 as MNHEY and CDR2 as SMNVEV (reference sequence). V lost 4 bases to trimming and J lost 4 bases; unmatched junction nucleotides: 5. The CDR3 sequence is CASSSPGTGNQPQHF. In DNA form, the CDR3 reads TGTGCCAGCAGTTCACCCGGGACAGGGAATCAGCCCCAGCATTTT.

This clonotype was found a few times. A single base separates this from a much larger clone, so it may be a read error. This chain's CDR3 is CASSQGGHTNEKLFF. CDR3 DNA: TGTGCCAGCAGCCAAGGGGGACATACTAATGAAAAACTGTTTTTT. The chain carries TRBV3-1 and TRBJ1-4, with a tentative D call TRBD1 (6 bases). This CDR3 region has 15 residues. Trimming shortened V by 1 base and J by 2 bases, and 8 bases separated the two germline ends. Germline loops: CDR1 LGHDT, CDR2 YNNKEL (reference sequence). Together with reference TRBV3-1 and TRBJ1-4, the CDR3 gives the full variable domain: DTAVSQTPKYLVTQMGNDKSIKCEQNLGHDTMYWYKQDSKKFLKIMFSYNNKELIINETVPNRFSPKSPDKAHLNLHINSLELGDSAVYFCASSQGGHTNEKLFFGSGTQLSVL.

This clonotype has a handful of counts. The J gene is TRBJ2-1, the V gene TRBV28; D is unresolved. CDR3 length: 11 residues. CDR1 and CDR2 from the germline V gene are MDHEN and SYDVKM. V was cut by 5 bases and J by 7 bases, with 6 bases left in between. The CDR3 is CASSTTNEQFF. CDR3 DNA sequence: TGTGCCAGCAGTACCACGAATGAGCAGTTCTTC.

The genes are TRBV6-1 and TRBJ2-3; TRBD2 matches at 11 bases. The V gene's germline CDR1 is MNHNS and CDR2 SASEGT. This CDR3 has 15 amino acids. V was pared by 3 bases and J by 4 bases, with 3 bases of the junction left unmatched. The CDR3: CASSDASGRSDTQYF. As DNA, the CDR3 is TGTGCCAGCAGTGACGCTAGCGGGAGGTCAGATACGCAGTATTTT.

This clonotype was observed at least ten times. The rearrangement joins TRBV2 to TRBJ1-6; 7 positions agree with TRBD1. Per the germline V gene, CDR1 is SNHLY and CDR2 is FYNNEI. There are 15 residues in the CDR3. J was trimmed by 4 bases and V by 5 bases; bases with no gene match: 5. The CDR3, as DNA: TGTGCCAGCAGTCAAATGACAGGGTATAATTCACCCCTCCACTTT. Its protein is CASSQMTGYNSPLHF.

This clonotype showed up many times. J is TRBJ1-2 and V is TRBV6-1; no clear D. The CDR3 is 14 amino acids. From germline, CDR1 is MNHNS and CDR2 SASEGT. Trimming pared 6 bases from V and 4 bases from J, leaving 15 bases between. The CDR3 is CASRQDGRGYGYTF. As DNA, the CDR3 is TGTGCCAGCAGGCAAGACGGACGGGGCTATGGCTACACCTTC.

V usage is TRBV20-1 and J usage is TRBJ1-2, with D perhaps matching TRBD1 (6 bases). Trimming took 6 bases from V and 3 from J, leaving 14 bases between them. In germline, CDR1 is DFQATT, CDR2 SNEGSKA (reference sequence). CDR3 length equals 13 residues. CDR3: CSAPRKGDYGYTF. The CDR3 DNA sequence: TGCAGTGCCCCGCGGAAGGGGGACTATGGCTACACCTTC.

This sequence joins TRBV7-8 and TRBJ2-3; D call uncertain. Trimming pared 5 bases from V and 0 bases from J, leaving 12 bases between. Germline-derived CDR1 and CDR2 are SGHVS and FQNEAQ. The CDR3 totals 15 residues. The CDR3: CASSDKRTSTDTQYF. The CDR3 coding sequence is TGTGCCAGCAGCGACAAGCGTACTAGCACAGATACGCAGTATTTT.

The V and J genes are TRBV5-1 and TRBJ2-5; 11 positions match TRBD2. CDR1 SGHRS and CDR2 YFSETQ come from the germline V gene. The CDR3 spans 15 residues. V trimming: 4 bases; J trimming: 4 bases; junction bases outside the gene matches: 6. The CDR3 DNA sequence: TGCGCCAGCAGCGGGGGACTAGCGGCCCGAGAGACCCAGTACTTC. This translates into CASSGGLAARETQYF.

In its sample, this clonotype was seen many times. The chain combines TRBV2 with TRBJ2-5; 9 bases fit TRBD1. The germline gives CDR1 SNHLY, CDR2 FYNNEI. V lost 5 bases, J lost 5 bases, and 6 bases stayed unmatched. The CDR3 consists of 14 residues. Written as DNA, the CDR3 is TGTGCCAGCAGTCGGGGACAGGGTTGGGAGACCCAGTACTTC. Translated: CASSRGQGWETQYF.